Below are 21 T cell receptor beta chains sequenced from a single sample in a study of PD-L1 blockade in urothelial cancer. Profiled with immunoSEQ multiplex PCR; TCRdb holds only in-frame clones, not every one. Seen here are about 51,000 clones, more than 70% observed once, and the top ten hold around 20%. Time point in this sample: pretreatment peripheral blood. The starting material was PBMCs, obtained around atezolizumab (anti-PD-L1) treatment. The receptors were gathered from a man aged 55 to 69 with urothelial cancer.

The rearrangement links TRBV6-1 to TRBJ2-5; possibly TRBD1 for D (6 bases). V lost 4 bases and J 4 bases, leaving 13 bases between the germline ends. This CDR3 region has 14 residues. Germline assignment: CDR1 MNHNS and CDR2 SASEGT. As DNA, the CDR3 is TGTGCCAGCAGTGTTAACAGGGTCGGAGAGACCCAGTACTTC. The encoded protein is CASSVNRVGETQYF.

This chain joins TRBV30 and TRBJ1-2, with a weak D call TRBD1 (5 bases). Germline V gene data show CDR1 as GTSNPN and CDR2 as SVGIG (reference sequence). The CDR3 sequence is 15 residues long. Between the trimmed V and J ends, which lost 3 bases and 6 bases, there was a span of 20 bases. This CDR3 is CAWSGSQWDYHGYTF. In DNA, the CDR3 is TGTGCCTGGAGCGGCTCACAGTGGGACTACCATGGCTACACCTTC.

This sequence joins TRBV10-2 and TRBJ2-1; D unclear. The V gene's germline CDR1 is WSHSY and CDR2 SAAADI. CDR3 size: 13 residues. The V gene lost 7 bases and the J gene lost 0 bases, with 7 bases spanning the gap. CDR3: CASNELSYNEQFF. As DNA, the CDR3 is TGCGCCAGCAACGAGCTCTCCTACAATGAGCAGTTCTTC.

The chain uses TRBV27 and TRBJ2-1, with D possibly matching TRBD2 (5 bases). The CDR3 spans 12 residues. Per germline, CDR1 MNHEY and CDR2 SMNVEV (reference sequence). V was cut by 3 bases and J by 8 bases, with 8 bases left in between. For the CDR3, the DNA is TGTGCCAGCAGTTTGTCGGGGTATGAGCAGTTCTTC. It specifies CASSLSGYEQFF.

The table lists this clone with a few counts. This chain connects TRBV9 to TRBJ1-2; 7 positions match TRBD1. CDR3 length: 15 amino acids. The germline gives CDR1 SGDLS, CDR2 YYNGEE. The V segment lost 4 bases and the J segment 3 bases; nucleotides outside the gene matches: 9. As DNA, the CDR3 is TGTGCCAGCAGCCCAGATGCCGACAGGGACTATGGCTACACCTTC. Its protein product is CASSPDADRDYGYTF.

The rearrangement uses TRBV19 and TRBJ1-1; TRBD1 matches 7 bases. The length of the CDR3 is 14 residues. Germline CDR1 LNHDA, CDR2 SQIVND (reference sequence). The trim removed 6 bases at V and 0 bases at J, leaving 4 bases unmatched. Written as DNA, the CDR3 is TGTGCCAGTAGGAACAGGGGTGTGAACACTGAAGCTTTCTTT. Translating it yields CASRNRGVNTEAFF.

V is TRBV4-3 and J is TRBJ2-5; D uncertain. CDR3 length equals 21 residues. V lost 0 bases, J lost 4 bases, and 30 bases lay in between. The germline gives CDR1 LGHNA, CDR2 YSLEER. CDR3 coding DNA: TGCGCCAGCAGCCAAGACGCCTCAAAACTATTCTCGAGCTCCAACGGAGAGACCCAGTACTTC. Translation: CASSQDASKLFSSSNGETQYF.

The chain has TRBV2 and TRBJ1-2, with no clear D. Germline CDR1 and CDR2: SNHLY and FYNNEI. Trimming removed 4 bases at V and 3 bases at J, with 9 bases between. The CDR3 length is 13 residues. The CDR3 sequence: CASSVGEDYGYTF. CDR3 bases: TGTGCCAGCAGTGTCGGGGAGGACTATGGCTACACCTTC.

The table lists this clone with a few counts. The J gene is TRBJ1-2, the V gene TRBV6-5; 7 nucleotides line up with TRBD1. CDR1 is MNHEY, CDR2 SVGAGI, per germline. The V segment lost 4 bases and the J segment 5 bases; nucleotides outside the gene matches: 7. The CDR3 extends over 14 amino acids. The CDR3 sequence: CASSFKQGRYGYTF. The CDR3 nucleotides are TGTGCCAGCAGTTTTAAACAGGGGAGGTATGGCTACACCTTC.

This chain links TRBV23-1 with TRBJ1-1; TRBD1 agrees at 7 bases. TRBV23-1 is marked as an open reading frame, function uncertain. The CDR3 consists of 15 residues. V was pared by 3 bases and J by 5 bases, with 9 bases of the junction left unmatched. CDR3 sequence: CASSHPGQPGTEAFF. The CDR3 region has the DNA TGCGCCAGCAGTCATCCGGGACAGCCTGGGACTGAAGCTTTCTTT.

This rearrangement joins TRBV2 to TRBJ2-2; possibly TRBD1 for D (6 bases). The V gene's germline CDR1 is SNHLY and CDR2 FYNNEI. This CDR3 has 14 amino acids. V was shortened by 9 bases and J by 1 base, with 12 bases between the two germline ends. The DNA of the CDR3 is TGTGCCAGACAGAGGGGGTGGAACACCGGGGAGCTGTTTTTT. Amino acids: CARQRGWNTGELFF.

The rearrangement uses TRBV7-2 and TRBJ1-5, with a possible D match to TRBD1 (6 bases). The V end lost 1 base, the J end lost 3 bases, and 16 bases lay between the germline ends. This CDR3 comprises 17 residues. The V gene's germline CDR1 is SGHTA and CDR2 FQGNSA. CDR3 residues: CASSLVGGPASNQPQHF. The CDR3 DNA sequence: TGTGCCAGCAGCTTAGTCGGGGGGCCCGCCTCCAATCAGCCCCAGCATTTT.

This clone was recorded once. The V and J genes are TRBV27 and TRBJ1-2; D possibly corresponds to TRBD1 (5 bases). V was trimmed by 2 bases and J by 0 bases, leaving 16 bases between them. CDR1 is MNHEY and CDR2 is SMNVEV in the germline V gene (reference sequence). CDR3 size: 17 residues. The DNA of the CDR3 is TGTGCCAGCAGTTTAACGAACCAGGGTTCCACTAACTATGGCTACACCTTC. Amino acid sequence: CASSLTNQGSTNYGYTF.

The rearrangement links TRBV11-2 to TRBJ2-4; 7 nucleotides agree with TRBD1. The germline gives CDR1 SGHAT, CDR2 FQNNGV. The CDR3 runs 14 residues. Trimming took 1 base from V and 6 from J; bases not matched to a gene: 3. CDR3 sequence: CASSLARQGNIQYF. DNA for the CDR3: TGTGCCAGCAGCTTAGCACGACAGGGAAACATTCAGTACTTC.

Note on this clone: At one end the junction does not follow the germline gene, possibly because of a read error. The V call is TRBV5-8, the J call TRBJ1-2, with D maybe TRBD1 (5 bases). CDR1 SGHTS and CDR2 YDEGEE come from the germline V gene. There are 15 residues in the CDR3. CDR3: CASSQGGVFTYGYAF. CDR3 in DNA: TGTGCCAGCAGCCAGGGCGGGGTATTTACCTATGGCTACGCCTTC.

This clone was recorded once. The chain links TRBV5-1 to TRBJ2-2, with 7 bases aligning to TRBD1. The germline gives CDR1 SGHRS, CDR2 YFSETQ. After removal of 1 base from V and 3 bases from J, the junction contained 0 bases not matched to a gene. The CDR3 is 14 amino acids. CDR3 in DNA: TGCGCCAGCAGCTTGACAGGGGACACCGGGGAGCTGTTTTTT. It translates to CASSLTGDTGELFF.

This sequence joins TRBV4-1 and TRBJ1-2; no reliable D call. The CDR3 is 12 residues long. Germline lookup yields CDR1 MGHRA and CDR2 YSYEKL. Trimming shortened V by 2 bases and J by 5 bases, and 6 bases separated the two germline ends. The CDR3 nucleotides are TGCGCCAGCAGCCAACCCAGATATGGCTACACCTTC. Translation: CASSQPRYGYTF.

This clone appeared a few times. The chain has TRBV29-1 and TRBJ1-2, with 10 bases aligning to TRBD1. After removal of 3 bases from V and 2 bases from J, the junction contained 3 bases not matched to a gene. Germline values: CDR1 SQVTM, CDR2 ANQGSEA. This CDR3 spans 14 amino acids. CDR3 DNA: TGCAGCGTTGAGACAGGGGGCCGAAACTATGGCTACACCTTC. Its translation: CSVETGGRNYGYTF.

V usage is TRBV6-5 and J usage is TRBJ2-1, with TRBD1 matching 9 bases. The CDR3 totals 12 residues. V shed 6 bases and J 10 bases; nucleotides not matched to a gene: 4. Germline V lookup: CDR1 MNHEY, CDR2 SVGAGI. The CDR3 coding sequence is TGTGCCAGCAGACAGGGGGCACAGGAGCAGTTCTTC. As protein: CASRQGAQEQFF.

This chain joins TRBV30 and TRBJ2-7; D not certain. From germline, CDR1 is GTSNPN and CDR2 SVGIG (reference sequence). This CDR3 spans 14 amino acids. Trimming left V 0 bases short and J 3 bases short, with 12 bases between. In DNA, the CDR3 is TGTGCCTGGAGTGTAGTGTCCGCCAGCTACGAGCAGTACTTC. Translation gives CAWSVVSASYEQYF.

V is TRBV29-1 and J is TRBJ2-7; 14 bases agree with TRBD2. The CDR3 totals 16 residues. V trimming: 4 bases; J trimming: 1 base; junction bases outside the gene matches: 6. Germline V CDR1 and CDR2: SQVTM, ANQGSEA. CDR3 nucleotides: TGCAGCGTTGTCGGACTAGCGGGGGGACTATCCTACGAGCAGTACTTC. This codes for CSVVGLAGGLSYEQYF.